This TCR beta chain was sequenced for a study of Ad26.COV2.S vaccination and SARS-CoV-2 variants. The overall study: This donor came from the COV1001 trial of Ad26.COV2.S.

The treatment is: 19 received Ad26.COV2.S at low or high dose, single or two shots; roughly 5 received placebo; per-sample allocation not given. Sampling was done on day 63 after the first vaccine or placebo injection. As for this clone: Its specificity is unknown.

TCRdb's copy holds only in-frame clones and misses some; the assay was immunoSEQ multiplex PCR. This table has hundreds of thousands of clones, around 87% appearing once. Study-wide results and caveats: Similar non-spike TCR breadth was seen in vaccine and placebo recipients.

The CDR3 totals 19 residues. Trimming cost V 1 base and J 2 bases; bases outside gene matches: 13. Germline loops: CDR1 MGHRA, CDR2 YSYEKL. The sequenced sample was peripheral blood, obtained in a trial of Ad26.COV2.S vaccine versus placebo. The clonotype comes from a person aged 18-60 years who received the Ad26.COV2.S COVID-19 vaccine or a placebo. The V and J genes are TRBV4-1 and TRBJ2-2; 7 nucleotides match TRBD2. This chain's CDR3 is CASSQGYRSGGSNTGELFF. CDR3 nucleotides: TGCGCCAGCAGCCAAGGCTACAGGTCCGGGGGGAGTAACACCGGGGAGCTGTTTTTT.